A selection of T cell receptor beta chains follows, all from one sample in a study of neoadjuvant anti-PD-1 for oral cavity cancer. The table came from immunoSEQ multiplex PCR; TCRdb's copy has only in-frame clones and leaves some out. The sample has thousands of clones; under 80% are singletons. This material consisted of PBMCs, taken after nivolumab (anti-PD-1) treatment. The receptors were sampled from a person aged 40-85 years with oral cavity squamous cell carcinoma. Both conserved end residues are part of each CDR3. The D gene is left open where the match is weak. The size field is filled for only some rows; it gives once, few, many or a size class.

v_gene,d_gene,abundance,j_gene,CDR3aa,CDR3nt
TRBV18,NA,few,TRBJ2-7,CASSPTRSYEQYF,TGTGCCAGCTCCCCTACGAGGTCCTACGAGCAGTACTTC
TRBV10-2,NA,NA,TRBJ1-5,CASSESGHQLFSNQPQHF,TGCGCCAGCAGTGAGTCGGGTCACCAGTTGTTTAGCAATCAGCCCCAGCATTTT
TRBV10-2,NA,NA,TRBJ1-2,CASSEWRGTNYGYTF,TGCGCCAGCAGTGAGTGGCGAGGGACTAACTATGGCTACACCTTC
TRBV30,NA,NA,TRBJ1-1,CAWSTPVRNTEAFF,TGTGCCTGGAGTACTCCAGTCCGGAACACTGAAGCTTTCTTT
TRBV7-2,NA,NA,TRBJ2-1,CASTPRLTETYNEQFF,TGTGCCAGTACCCCGAGACTAACCGAAACCTACAATGAGCAGTTCTTC
TRBV2,NA,once,TRBJ1-5,CASRPSRNQPQHF,TGTGCCAGCAGACCTTCCCGAAATCAGCCCCAGCATTTT
TRBV19,NA,NA,TRBJ2-1,CASGSGKRVNEQFF,TGTGCCAGTGGCTCCGGGAAAAGGGTAAATGAGCAGTTCTTC
TRBV5-4,NA,NA,TRBJ1-6,CASSLAGLGSYNSPLHF,TGTGCCAGCAGCTTGGCAGGGCTGGGCTCCTATAATTCACCCCTCCACTTT
TRBV5-5,TRBD1,few,TRBJ1-5,CASSLEDRSNQPQHF,TGTGCCAGCAGCTTGGAGGACAGGTCCAATCAGCCCCAGCATTTT
TRBV5-4,TRBD2,once,TRBJ2-5,CASGLAGGQETQYF,TGTGCCAGTGGGCTAGCGGGGGGGCAGGAGACCCAGTACTTC
TRBV5-4,NA,few,TRBJ1-1,CASSMDRDTEAFF,TGTGCCAGCAGCATGGACCGAGACACTGAAGCTTTCTTT